The present entry profiles one T cell receptor beta chain with its context. The target antigen is unknown. Via MiXCR, TCRdb re-called the reads, giving one row per CDR3 protein. In the table there are 40,000 to 55,000 distinct CDR3 sequences, about 20% of which are singletons. Germline V gene lookup returns CDR1 SGHVS and CDR2 FQNEAQ. This CDR3 is 14 amino acids long. Trimming cost V 4 bases and J 2 bases, with 9 bases left between them. This sample was included in a study of T cell repertoires in cytomegalovirus infection. Study overall: In the study, CMV epitopes included recently identified HLA-C-restricted and well-studied HLA-B-restricted ones. Evidence of both CMV infection and a matching HLA type came from public TCR beta signatures.

Notes on the study in general: Accumulated public TCR beta family frequency recognized individuals carrying CMV together with the relevant HLA.

The V gene is TRBV7-8, the J gene TRBJ1-3; D is ambiguous. Sequenced material: CD8+ T cells from cultured PBMCs, taken from culture after CMV antigen stimulation. This clonotype was obtained from a human donor in good health (CMV status not recorded). Some clones in this sample may be carry-over from other donors' samples. The CDR3 nucleotides read TGTGCCAGCAGCTCCCGAGCCGCTGGAAACACCATATATTTT. Translated: CASSSRAAGNTIYF.